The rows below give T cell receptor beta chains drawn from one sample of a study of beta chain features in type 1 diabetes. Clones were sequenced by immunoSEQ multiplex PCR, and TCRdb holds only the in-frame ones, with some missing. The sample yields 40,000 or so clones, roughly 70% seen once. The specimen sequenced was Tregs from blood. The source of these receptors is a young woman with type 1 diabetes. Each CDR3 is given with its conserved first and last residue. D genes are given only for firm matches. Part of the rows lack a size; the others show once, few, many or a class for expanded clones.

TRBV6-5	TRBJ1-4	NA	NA	TGCGCCAGCCGGAGGGCGCATGAAAAACTGTTTTTT	CASRRAHEKLFF
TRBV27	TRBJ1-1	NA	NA	TGTGCCAGCAGTCTAATGAGGAGCACTGAAGCTTTCTTT	CASSLMRSTEAFF
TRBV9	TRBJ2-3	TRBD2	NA	TGTGCCAGCAGCGCTGGCCCTAGCGGAGGCACAGATACGCAGTATTTT	CASSAGPSGGTDTQYF
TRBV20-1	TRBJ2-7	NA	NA	TGCAGTGCTAGGGCGGTCTACGAGCAGTACTTC	CSARAVYEQYF
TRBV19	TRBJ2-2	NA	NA	TGTGCCAGTAGTACCTCCCTCTCTCTAGAATCTACCGGGGAGCTGTTTTTT	CASSTSLSLESTGELFF
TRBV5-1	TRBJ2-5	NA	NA	TGCGCCAGCAGCTCCCCGGGTCCGGGGGAGACCCAGTACTTC	CASSSPGPGETQYF
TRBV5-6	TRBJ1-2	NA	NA	TGTGCCAGCAGCTTGCCTTCGGACATCTACTATGGCTACACCTTC	CASSLPSDIYYGYTF
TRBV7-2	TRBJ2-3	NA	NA	TGTGCCAGCAGCATATCTAGCGTGATTGGCACAGATACGCAGTATTTT	CASSISSVIGTDTQYF
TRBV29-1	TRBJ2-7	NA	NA	TGCAGCGCGCGAAGAGGCGTGGGCGAGCAGTACTTC	CSARRGVGEQYF
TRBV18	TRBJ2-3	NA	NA	TGTGCCAGCTCACCGAGGTCAGGACTCAACGCAGATACGCAGTATTTT	CASSPRSGLNADTQYF
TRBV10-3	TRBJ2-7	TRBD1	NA	TGTGCCATCAGTGAGTTGGGGGACAGGGGGCGGTACGAGCAGTACTTC	CAISELGDRGRYEQYF
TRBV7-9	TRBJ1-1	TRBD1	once	TGTGCCAGCAGCTCCGGACAGGGTATCTCTGAAGCTTTCTTT	CASSSGQGISEAFF
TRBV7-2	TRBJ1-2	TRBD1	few	TGTGCCAGCAGCTCAAGGACAGGGGAAGGCTATGGCTACACCTTC	CASSSRTGEGYGYTF
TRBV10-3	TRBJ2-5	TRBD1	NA	TGTGCCATCAGGTCGGGACAGGCGCCACAAGAGACCCAGTACTTC	CAIRSGQAPQETQYF
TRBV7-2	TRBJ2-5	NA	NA	TGTGCCAGCAGCCCCCTTCGGGAGACCCAGTACTTC	CASSPLRETQYF
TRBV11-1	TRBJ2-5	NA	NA	TGTGCCAGCAGCTTGAATTTTGATGGTCCGAGAGAGTACTTC	CASSLNFDGPREYF
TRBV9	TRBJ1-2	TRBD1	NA	TGTGCCAGCAGCGCAGCGCTGACGGACAGGCCTAAACCCTACACCTTC	CASSAALTDRPKPYTF
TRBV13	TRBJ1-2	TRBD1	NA	TGTGCCAGCAGCAGAGGACAGGGGGCTTTGGTTGGCTATGGCTACACCTTC	CASSRGQGALVGYGYTF
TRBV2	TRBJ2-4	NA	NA	TGTGCCAGCAGTGGACTTTCCTTAGCCAAAAACATTCAGTACTTC	CASSGLSLAKNIQYF
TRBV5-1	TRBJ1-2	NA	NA	TGCGCCAGCAGCTTCACCCTAGGAGGGGGCTACACCTTC	CASSFTLGGGYTF
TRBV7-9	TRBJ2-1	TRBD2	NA	TGTGCCAGCAGCTTAGCACTAGCGATGAGGAATGAGCAGTTCTTC	CASSLALAMRNEQFF
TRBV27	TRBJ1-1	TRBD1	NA	TGTGCCAGCAGTCCGAGGACAGGGATGAACACTGAAGCTTCCTTT	CASSPRTGMNTEASF
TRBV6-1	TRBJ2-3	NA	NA	TGTGCCAGCAGTGAACTTGGCCGTGCTAGCACAGATACGCAGTATTTT	CASSELGRASTDTQYF
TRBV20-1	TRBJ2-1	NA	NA	TGCAGTGCTCGGAGTCCCAATGAGCAGTTCTTC	CSARSPNEQFF
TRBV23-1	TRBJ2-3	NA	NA	TGCGCCAGCAGTCATGGACAGCCGCTTATGACGCAGTATTTT	CASSHGQPLMTQYF
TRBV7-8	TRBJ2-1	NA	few	TGTGCCAGCAGCCCCCCTGGACTCTTCTACAATGAGCAGTTCTTC	CASSPPGLFYNEQFF
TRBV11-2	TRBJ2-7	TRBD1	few	TGTGCCAGCAGTCCGACAGGGGGCTACGAGCAGTACTTC	CASSPTGGYEQYF
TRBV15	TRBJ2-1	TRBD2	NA	TGTGCCACCAGCAGGGGGACTAGCGGGAGTCTCGATGAGCAGTTCTTC	CATSRGTSGSLDEQFF
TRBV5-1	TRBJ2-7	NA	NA	TGCGCCAGCAGCCCCCAATTAACCGGCTACGAGCAGTACTTC	CASSPQLTGYEQYF
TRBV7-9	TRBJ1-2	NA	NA	TGTGCCATCCTACAGGAGACCTATGGCTACACCTTC	CAILQETYGYTF
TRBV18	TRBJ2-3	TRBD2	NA	TGTGCCAGCTCATCAGGACTAGGCACAGATACGCAGTATTTT	CASSSGLGTDTQYF
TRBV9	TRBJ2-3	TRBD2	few	TGTGCCAGCAGCGATCAAGGGACTAGAACAGATACGCAGTATTTT	CASSDQGTRTDTQYF
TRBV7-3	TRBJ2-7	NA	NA	TGTGCCAGCAGCCCTGGGACTGGGGCCTACGAGCAGTACTTC	CASSPGTGAYEQYF
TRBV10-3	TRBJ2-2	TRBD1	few	TGTGCCATCAGGGGACAGGGGAGCACCGGGGAGCTGTTTTTT	CAIRGQGSTGELFF
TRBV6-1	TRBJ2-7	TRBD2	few	TGTGCCACCCGACGGTCAAGCGGGGGTGGTGAGCAGTACTTC	CATRRSSGGGEQYF
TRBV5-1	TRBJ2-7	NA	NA	TGCGCCAGCAGTCCCCATGTCTACGAGCAGTACTTC	CASSPHVYEQYF
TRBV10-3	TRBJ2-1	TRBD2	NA	TGTGCCATCTCTGGACTAGCGGGTGACAATGAGCAGTTCTTC	CAISGLAGDNEQFF
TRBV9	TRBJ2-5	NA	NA	TGTGCCAGCAGCGGCCCGGGGGAGACCCAGTACTTC	CASSGPGETQYF
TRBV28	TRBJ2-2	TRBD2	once	TGTGCCAGCAGTCCTAGCGGGAAGAACACCGGGGAGCTGTTTTTT	CASSPSGKNTGELFF
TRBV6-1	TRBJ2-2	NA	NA	TGTGCCAGCGGGAGGCGTTCGAACACCGGGGAGCTGTTTTTT	CASGRRSNTGELFF
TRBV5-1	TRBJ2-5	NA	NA	TGCGCCAGCAGCTTGGCGGAGACCCAGTACTTC	CASSLAETQYF
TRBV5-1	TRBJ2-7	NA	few	TGCGCCAGCAGGAGTGCGTACGAGCAGTACTTC	CASRSAYEQYF
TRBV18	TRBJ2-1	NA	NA	TGTGCCAGCTCCAGCGGATACTACAATGAGCAGTTCTTC	CASSSGYYNEQFF
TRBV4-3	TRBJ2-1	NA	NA	TGCGCCAGCAGCACCTCGGAGGGAGAGTCCCACAATGAGCAGTTCTTC	CASSTSEGESHNEQFF
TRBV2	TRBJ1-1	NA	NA	TGTGCCAGCAGACTTTTTGAAGCTTTCTTT	CASRLFEAFF
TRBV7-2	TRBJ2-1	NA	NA	TGTGCCAGCAGCACCCTCCCCGAGCGCCGATGGGTCTTC	CASSTLPERRWVF
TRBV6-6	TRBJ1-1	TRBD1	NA	TGTGCCAGCAGTTATCGGGGACAGGGGATGAACACTGAAGCTTTCTTT	CASSYRGQGMNTEAFF
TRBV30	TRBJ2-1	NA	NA	TGTGCCTGGAGTGGGCTAGCGAGCTCCTACAATGAGCAGTTCTTC	CAWSGLASSYNEQFF
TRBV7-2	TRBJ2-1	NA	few	TGTGCCAGCACCCTCGGCAATAGGGGCAGTTTGTTCAATGAGCAGTTCTTC	CASTLGNRGSLFNEQFF
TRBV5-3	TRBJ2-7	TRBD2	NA	TGTGCCAGAAGCCGACCGCGATCTCGGACTAGCGGGAGGGACTACGAGCAGTACTTC	CARSRPRSRTSGRDYEQYF
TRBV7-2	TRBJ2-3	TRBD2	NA	TGTGCCAGCAGCTTAATAGGTCTAGCGGGCTCAGATACGCAGTATTTT	CASSLIGLAGSDTQYF
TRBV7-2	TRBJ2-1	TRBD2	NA	TGTGCCAGCAGCTTAGTCGGACTAGCGGGAGCTAATGAGCAGTTCTTC	CASSLVGLAGANEQFF
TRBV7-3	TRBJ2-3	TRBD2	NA	TGTGCCAGCAGCTCAGCACCACTAGCGGGAAGCACAGATACGCAGTATTTT	CASSSAPLAGSTDTQYF
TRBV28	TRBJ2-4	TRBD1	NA	TGTGCCAGCAGTCCCCGGACAGGGGGATTAGCCAAAAACATTCAGTACTTC	CASSPRTGGLAKNIQYF
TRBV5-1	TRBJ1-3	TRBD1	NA	TGCGCCAGCAGCTATGGACAGGGCTCTGGAAACACCATATATTTT	CASSYGQGSGNTIYF
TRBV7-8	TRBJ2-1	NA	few	TGTGCCAGCAGGATAGCGGCGTACAATGAGCAGTTCTTC	CASRIAAYNEQFF
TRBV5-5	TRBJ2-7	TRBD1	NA	TGTGCCAGCAGCTTGGCGGGACAGAGCTACGAGCAGTACTTC	CASSLAGQSYEQYF
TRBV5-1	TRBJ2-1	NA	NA	TGCGCCAGCAGCCCCGAGGCCTATGAGCAGTTCTTC	CASSPEAYEQFF
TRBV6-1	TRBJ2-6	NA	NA	TGTGCCAGCAGTCTGAAGCGGTCTGGGGCCAACGTCCTGACTTTC	CASSLKRSGANVLTF